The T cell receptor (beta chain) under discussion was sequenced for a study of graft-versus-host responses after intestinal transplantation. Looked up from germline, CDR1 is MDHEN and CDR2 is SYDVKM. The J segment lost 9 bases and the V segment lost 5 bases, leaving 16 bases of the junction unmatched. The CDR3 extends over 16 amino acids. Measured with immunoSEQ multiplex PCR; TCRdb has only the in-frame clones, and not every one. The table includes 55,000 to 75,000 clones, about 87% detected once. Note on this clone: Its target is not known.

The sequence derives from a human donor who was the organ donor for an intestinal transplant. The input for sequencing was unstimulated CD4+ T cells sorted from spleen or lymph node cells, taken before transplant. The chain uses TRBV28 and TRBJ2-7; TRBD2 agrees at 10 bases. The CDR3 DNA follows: TGTGCCAGCAGTCCCGGAGGTACTAGCGGGGCACTATCGCAGTACGTC. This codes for CASSPGGTSGALSQYV.